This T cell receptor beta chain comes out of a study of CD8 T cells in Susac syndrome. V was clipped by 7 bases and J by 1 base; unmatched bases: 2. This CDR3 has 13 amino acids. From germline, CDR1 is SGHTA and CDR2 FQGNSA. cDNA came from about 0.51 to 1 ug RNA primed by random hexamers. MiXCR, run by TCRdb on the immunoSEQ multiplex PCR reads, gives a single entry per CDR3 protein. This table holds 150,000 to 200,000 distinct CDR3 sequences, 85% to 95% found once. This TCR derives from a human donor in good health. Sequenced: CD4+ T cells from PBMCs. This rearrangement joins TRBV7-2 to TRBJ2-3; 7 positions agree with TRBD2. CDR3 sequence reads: CASTLAGTDTQYF. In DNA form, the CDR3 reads TGTGCCAGCACCCTAGCGGGCACAGATACGCAGTATTTT.